This record concerns one TCR beta chain sequence. Its matching antigen is unknown. The record originates from a study of shared clonotypes between healthy human individuals. Study context: CD8 memory received one plate per donor, CD8 naive two, CD4 memory three and CD4 naive three.

General study points: The small donor group covered limited genetic and exposure diversity. Four donors shared approximately 5% of their naive CD4 clonotypes.

The repertoire was sequenced with immunoSEQ multiplex PCR; TCRdb's copy has only in-frame clones and lacks some. In the table there are millions of clones, roughly nine tenths of which are singletons. Division of CD4+ cells produced a CD45RA+ naive subset and a CD45RA-negative memory subset. The germline CDR1 and CDR2 sequences are LNHNV and YYDKDF (reference sequence). The CDR3 contains 15 residues. With 1 base removed from V and 5 bases from J, the gap between germline ends came to 15 bases. The sequenced sample was naive CD4+ T cells sorted from blood. Documented subset: CD45RA+ positively selected. The chain is built from TRBV15 and TRBJ2-7; the D gene could be TRBD1 or TRBD2 (7 bases each). The source is a man between 18 and 29 years old in good health. DNA of the CDR3: TGTGCCACCAGCAGAGGGGAGGGGGCGAGGGACGAGCAGTACTTC. This encodes CATSRGEGARDEQYF.